This T cell receptor (beta chain) was sequenced during a study of T cell responses to AZD1222 COVID-19 vaccine. This clone was detected only once. What it binds is not known. This table comes from immunoSEQ multiplex PCR, and its TCRdb copy is limited to in-frame clones, with some not included. Here the sample spans around 89,000 clones, over 75% being singletons. Points from the study as a whole: Donors in the cohort were predominantly white British and more often female, and clonal diversity was possibly underestimated. At baseline, just five or six AZD1222 recipients tested seropositive.

The V gene's germline CDR1 is MGHRA and CDR2 YSYEKL. The CDR3 runs 16 residues. V was clipped by 1 base and J by 0 bases; unmatched bases: 3. The sequences come from peripheral blood, collected on day 0 of AZD1222 vaccination. This chain uses TRBV4-1 with TRBJ1-3; TRBD1 matches at 7 bases. This TCR was recovered from an adult in good health. CDR3 in amino acids: CASSQAGGTSGNTIYF. DNA for the CDR3: TGCGCCAGCAGCCAAGCAGGGGGAACCTCTGGAAACACCATATATTTT.